The 5 T cell receptor beta chains reported below all come from one sample, sequenced in a study of Graves' ophthalmopathy and Graves' hyperthyroidism. Amplification from RNA transcripts yielded the TCR beta CDR3 regions. An initial RT-PCR round employing HTBI primers preceded a second-round multiplex PCR. TCRdb reprocessed the multiplex PCR reads via MiXCR and lists one record per CDR3 protein. Here the sample spans some 380,000 distinct CDR3 sequences, 15% being singletons. Sequenced material: peripheral blood. The receptors shown here come from a woman younger than 30 with stable Graves' hyperthyroidism.

The table lists this clonotype with many counts. A read error may produce the germline difference seen at one junction end. V is TRBV11-2 and J is TRBJ2-4, with D possibly matching TRBD2 (6 bases). The length of the CDR3 is 14 residues. Per germline, CDR1 SGHAT and CDR2 FQNNGV. The CDR3 spells CASSPDGGLGIKYF. CDR3 coding DNA: TGTGCCAGCAGCCCCGACGGGGGATTAGGCATTAAGTACTTC.

This clonotype was seen repeatedly, ten times or more. The chain carries TRBV6-2 or TRBV6-3 and TRBJ1-5, with TRBD1 identical over 10 bases. The CDR3 runs 17 residues. V lost 6 bases to trimming and J lost 4 bases; unmatched junction nucleotides: 12. Germline CDR1 and CDR2: MNHEY and SVGEGT. The CDR3 nucleotides read TGTGCCAGCAGCCATGGACCGGGACAGGGGAAGAATCAGCCCCAGCATTTT. It yields the protein CASSHGPGQGKNQPQHF.

This clonotype was counted many times. Compared with germline, one end of the junction differs, possibly owing to a read error. The chain uses TRBV11-2 and TRBJ2-7, with D maybe TRBD2 (6 bases). Germline loops: CDR1 SGHAT, CDR2 FQNNGV. The CDR3 totals 13 residues. In DNA, the CDR3 is TGTGCCAGCAGCTTATTCTCGGGGGACCGAAAGACCTTC. This translates into CASSLFSGDRKTF.

The sample holds many counts of this clonotype. The chain has TRBV19 and TRBJ1-5; 7 bases are shared with TRBD1. Germline lookup yields CDR1 LNHDA and CDR2 SQIVND (reference sequence). The CDR3 sequence is 13 residues long. Germline trimming cut 3 bases from V and 6 bases from J; bases unmatched to any gene: 2. The CDR3 nucleotides read TGTGCCAGTAGTATCAGGGACAGTCAGCCCCAGCATTTT. Translation: CASSIRDSQPQHF.

The J gene is TRBJ2-5, the V gene TRBV5-1; possibly TRBD2 for D (6 bases). Trimming took 0 bases from V and 7 from J, leaving 13 bases between them. This CDR3 has 14 amino acids. Germline CDR1 and CDR2: SGHRS and YFSETQ. In DNA, the CDR3 is TGCGCCAGCAGCTTGGCTAAGGGAGGAGGGACCCAGTACTTC. Its protein is CASSLAKGGGTQYF. The variable domain in full, completed from reference TRBV5-1 and TRBJ2-5, reads KAGVTQTPRYLIKTRGQQVTLSCSPISGHRSVSWYQQTPGQGLQFLFEYFSETQRNKGNFPGRFSGRQFSNSRSEMNVSTLELGDSALYLCASSLAKGGGTQYFGPGTRLLVL.